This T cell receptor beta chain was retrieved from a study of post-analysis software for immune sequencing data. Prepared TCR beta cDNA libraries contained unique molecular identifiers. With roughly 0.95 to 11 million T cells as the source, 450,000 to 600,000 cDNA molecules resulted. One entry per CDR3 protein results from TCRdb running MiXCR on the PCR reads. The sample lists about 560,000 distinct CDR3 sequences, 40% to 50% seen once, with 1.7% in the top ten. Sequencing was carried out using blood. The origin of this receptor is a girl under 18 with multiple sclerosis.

The CDR3 coding sequence is TGCAGCGTTGAAGCCGGAGTTGGGGTCGAACGGAATGAGCAGTTCTTC. Its translation: CSVEAGVGVERNEQFF. This chain joins TRBV29-1 and TRBJ2-1; D is ambiguous. The CDR3 has 16 residues. The germline V gene encodes CDR1 SQVTM and CDR2 ANQGSEA. V lost 1 base and J 7 bases, leaving 20 bases between the germline ends.